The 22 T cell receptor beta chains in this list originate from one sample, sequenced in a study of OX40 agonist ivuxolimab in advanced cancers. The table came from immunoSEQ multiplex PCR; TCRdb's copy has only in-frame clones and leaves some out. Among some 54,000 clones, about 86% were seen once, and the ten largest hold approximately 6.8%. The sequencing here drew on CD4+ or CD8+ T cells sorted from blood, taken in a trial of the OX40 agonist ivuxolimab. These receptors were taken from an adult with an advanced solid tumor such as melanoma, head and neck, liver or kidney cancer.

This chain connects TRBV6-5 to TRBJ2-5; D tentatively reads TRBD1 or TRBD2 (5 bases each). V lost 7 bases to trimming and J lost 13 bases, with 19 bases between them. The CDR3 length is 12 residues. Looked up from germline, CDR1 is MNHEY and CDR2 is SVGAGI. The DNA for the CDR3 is TGTGCCAGCAAGACTGGGACCTCTGCCCGGTACTTC. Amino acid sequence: CASKTGTSARYF.

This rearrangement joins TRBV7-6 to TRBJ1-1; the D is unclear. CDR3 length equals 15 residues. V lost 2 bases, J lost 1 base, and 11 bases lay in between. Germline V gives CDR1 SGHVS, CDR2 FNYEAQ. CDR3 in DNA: TGTGCCAGCAGCTTATTAACACGGCGGAACACTGAAGCTTTCTTT. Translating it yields CASSLLTRRNTEAFF.

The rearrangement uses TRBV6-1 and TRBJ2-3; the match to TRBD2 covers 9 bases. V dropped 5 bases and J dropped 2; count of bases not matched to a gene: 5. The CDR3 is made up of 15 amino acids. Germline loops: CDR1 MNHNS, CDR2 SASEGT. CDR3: CASSKQRGDTDTQYF. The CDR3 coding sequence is TGTGCCAGCAGTAAGCAGCGGGGGGACACAGATACGCAGTATTTT.

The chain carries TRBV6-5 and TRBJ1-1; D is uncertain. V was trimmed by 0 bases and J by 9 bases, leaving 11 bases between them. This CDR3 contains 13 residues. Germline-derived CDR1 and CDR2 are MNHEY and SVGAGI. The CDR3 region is CASSYSRSDKAFF. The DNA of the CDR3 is TGTGCCAGCAGTTACTCTCGCTCGGATAAAGCTTTCTTT.

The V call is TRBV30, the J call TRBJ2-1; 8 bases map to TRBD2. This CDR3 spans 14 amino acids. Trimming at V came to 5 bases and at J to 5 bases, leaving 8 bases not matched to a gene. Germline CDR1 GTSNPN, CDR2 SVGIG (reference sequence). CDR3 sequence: CAWSTGGAHNEQFF. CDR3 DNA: TGTGCCTGGTCTACCGGGGGGGCCCACAATGAGCAGTTCTTC.

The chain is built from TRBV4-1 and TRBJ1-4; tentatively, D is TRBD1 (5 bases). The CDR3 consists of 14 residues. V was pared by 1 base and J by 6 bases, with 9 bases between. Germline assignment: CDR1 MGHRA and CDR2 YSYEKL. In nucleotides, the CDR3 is TGCGCCAGCAGCCAAGCCGAAGGGGATGAAAAACTGTTTTTT. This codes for CASSQAEGDEKLFF.

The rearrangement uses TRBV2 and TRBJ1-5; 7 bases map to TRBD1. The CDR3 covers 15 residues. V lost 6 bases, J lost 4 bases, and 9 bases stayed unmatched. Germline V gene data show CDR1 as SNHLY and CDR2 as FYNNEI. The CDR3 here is CASRGWGTENQPQHF. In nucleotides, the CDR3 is TGTGCCAGCAGGGGGTGGGGGACAGAAAATCAGCCCCAGCATTTT. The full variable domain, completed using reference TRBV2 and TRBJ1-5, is EPEVTQTPSHQVTQMGQEVILRCVPISNHLYFYWYRQILGQKVEFLVSFYNNEISEKSEIFDDQFSVERPDGSNFTLKIRSTKLEDSAMYFCASRGWGTENQPQHFGDGTRLSIL.

The CDR3 protein is CASSPALYWTEINYGYTF. In DNA form, the CDR3 reads TGTGCCAGTAGTCCGGCTCTTTATTGGACAGAAATTAACTATGGCTACACCTTC. V gene TRBV19 combines with J gene TRBJ1-2; D perhaps matches TRBD1 (6 bases). Looked up from germline, CDR1 is LNHDA and CDR2 is SQIVND (reference sequence). Trimming left V 5 bases short and J 1 base short, with 23 bases between. The CDR3 runs to 18 residues.

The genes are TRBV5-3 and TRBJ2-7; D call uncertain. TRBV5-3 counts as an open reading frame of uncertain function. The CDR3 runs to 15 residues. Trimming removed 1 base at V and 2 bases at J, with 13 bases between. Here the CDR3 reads CARSLSRPNAYEQYF. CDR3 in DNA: TGTGCCAGAAGCTTGTCGCGACCGAATGCCTACGAGCAGTACTTC.

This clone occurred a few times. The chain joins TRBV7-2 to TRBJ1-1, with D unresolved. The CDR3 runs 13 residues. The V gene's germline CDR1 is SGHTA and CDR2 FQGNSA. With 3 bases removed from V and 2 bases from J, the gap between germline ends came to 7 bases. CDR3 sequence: CASSFGSNTEAFF. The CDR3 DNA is TGTGCCAGCAGCTTCGGAAGCAACACTGAAGCTTTCTTT.

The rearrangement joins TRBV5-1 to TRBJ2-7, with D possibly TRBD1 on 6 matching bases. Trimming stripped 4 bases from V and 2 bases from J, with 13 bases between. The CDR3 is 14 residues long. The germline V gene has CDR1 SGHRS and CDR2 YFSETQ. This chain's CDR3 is CASSGDNSAYEQYF. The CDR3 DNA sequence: TGCGCCAGCAGCGGGGACAACTCGGCCTACGAGCAGTACTTC.

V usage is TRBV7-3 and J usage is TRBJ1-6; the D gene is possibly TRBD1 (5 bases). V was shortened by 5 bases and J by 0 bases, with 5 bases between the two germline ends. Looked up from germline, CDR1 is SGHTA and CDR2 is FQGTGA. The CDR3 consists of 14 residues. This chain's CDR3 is CASSDSSYNSPLHF. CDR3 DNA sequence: TGTGCCAGCAGCGACAGCTCCTATAATTCACCCCTCCACTTT.

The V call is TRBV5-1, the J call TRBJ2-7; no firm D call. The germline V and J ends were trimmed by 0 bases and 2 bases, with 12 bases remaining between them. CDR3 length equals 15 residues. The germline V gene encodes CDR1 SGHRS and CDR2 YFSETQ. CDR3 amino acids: CASSLEGFATYEQYF. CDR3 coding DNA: TGCGCCAGCAGCTTGGAAGGATTTGCCACCTACGAGCAGTACTTC.

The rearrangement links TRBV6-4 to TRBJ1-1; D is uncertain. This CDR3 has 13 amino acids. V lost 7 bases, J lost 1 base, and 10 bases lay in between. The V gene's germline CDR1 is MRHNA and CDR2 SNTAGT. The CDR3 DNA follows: TGTGCCAGCACGGCGACCGAGAACACTGAAGCTTTCTTT. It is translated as CASTATENTEAFF.

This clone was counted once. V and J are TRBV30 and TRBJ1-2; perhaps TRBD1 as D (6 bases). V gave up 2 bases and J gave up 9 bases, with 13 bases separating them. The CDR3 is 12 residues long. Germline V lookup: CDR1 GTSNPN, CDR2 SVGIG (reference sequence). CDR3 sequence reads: CAWSTGGSSYTF. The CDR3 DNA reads TGTGCCTGGAGTACGGGGGGCTCTAGCTACACCTTC.

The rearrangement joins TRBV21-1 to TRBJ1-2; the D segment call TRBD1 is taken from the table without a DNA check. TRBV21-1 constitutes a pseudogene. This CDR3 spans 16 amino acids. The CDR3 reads CASSKSEYRTGDGYTF. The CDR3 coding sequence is TGTGCCAGCAGCAAAAGCGAATATAGGACAGGGGATGGCTACACCTTC.

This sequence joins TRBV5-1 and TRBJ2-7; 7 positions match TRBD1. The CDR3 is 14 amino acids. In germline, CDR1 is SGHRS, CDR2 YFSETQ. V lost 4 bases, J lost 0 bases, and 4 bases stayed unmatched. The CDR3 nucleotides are TGCGCCAGCAGCCCGGGACAGCCCTCCTACGAGCAGTACTTC. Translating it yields CASSPGQPSYEQYF. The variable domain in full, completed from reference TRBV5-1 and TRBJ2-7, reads KAGVTQTPRYLIKTRGQQVTLSCSPISGHRSVSWYQQTPGQGLQFLFEYFSETQRNKGNFPGRFSGRQFSNSRSEMNVSTLELGDSALYLCASSPGQPSYEQYFGPGTRLTVT.

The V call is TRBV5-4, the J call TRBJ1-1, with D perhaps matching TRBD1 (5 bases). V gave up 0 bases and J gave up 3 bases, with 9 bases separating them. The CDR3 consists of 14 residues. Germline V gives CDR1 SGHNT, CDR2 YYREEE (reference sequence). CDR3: CASSLGLGDTEAFF. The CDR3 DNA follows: TGTGCCAGCAGCTTGGGACTGGGGGACACTGAAGCTTTCTTT.

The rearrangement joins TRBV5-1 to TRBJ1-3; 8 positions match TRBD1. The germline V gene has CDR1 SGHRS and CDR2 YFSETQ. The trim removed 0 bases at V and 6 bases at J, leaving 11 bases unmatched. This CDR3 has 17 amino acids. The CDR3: CASSLASTGVLVNTIYF. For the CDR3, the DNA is TGCGCCAGCAGCTTGGCCTCGACAGGGGTTCTAGTAAACACCATATATTTT. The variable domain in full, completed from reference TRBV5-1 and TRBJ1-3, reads KAGVTQTPRYLIKTRGQQVTLSCSPISGHRSVSWYQQTPGQGLQFLFEYFSETQRNKGNFPGRFSGRQFSNSRSEMNVSTLELGDSALYLCASSLASTGVLVNTIYFGEGSWLTVV.

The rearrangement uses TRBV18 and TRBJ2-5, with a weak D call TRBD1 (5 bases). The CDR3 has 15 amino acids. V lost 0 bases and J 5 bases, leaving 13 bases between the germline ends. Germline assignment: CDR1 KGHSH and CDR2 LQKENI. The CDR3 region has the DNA TGTGCCAGCTCACCACCTTCGACAGTGGGGGAGACCCAGTACTTC. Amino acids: CASSPPSTVGETQYF.

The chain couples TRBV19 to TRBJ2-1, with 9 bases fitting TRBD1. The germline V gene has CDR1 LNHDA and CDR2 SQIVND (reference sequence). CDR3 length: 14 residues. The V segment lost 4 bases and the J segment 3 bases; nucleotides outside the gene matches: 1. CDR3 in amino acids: CASSTGQGYNEQFF. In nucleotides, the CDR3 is TGTGCCAGTAGTACGGGACAGGGCTACAATGAGCAGTTCTTC.

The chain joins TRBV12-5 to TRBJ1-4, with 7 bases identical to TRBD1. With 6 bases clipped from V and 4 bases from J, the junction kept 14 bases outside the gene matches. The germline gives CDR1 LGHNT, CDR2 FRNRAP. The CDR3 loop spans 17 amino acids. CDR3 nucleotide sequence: TGTGCTAGTGGGCTTGTCTTGTCCCGGGACAGTAATGAAAAACTGTTTTTT. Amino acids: CASGLVLSRDSNEKLFF. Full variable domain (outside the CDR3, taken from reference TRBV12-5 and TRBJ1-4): DARVTQTPRHKVTEMGQEVTMRCQPILGHNTVFWYRQTMMQGLELLAYFRNRAPLDDSGMPKDRFSAEMPDATLATLKIQPSEPRDSAVYFCASGLVLSRDSNEKLFFGSGTQLSVL.